The entry that follows covers one T cell receptor (beta chain) sequence. Its target is unknown. cDNA libraries for TRB were generated by 5' RACE incorporating UMI labels. TCRdb reprocessed the 5' RACE reads and keeps a single row for each CDR3 protein, giving no DNA. The listing records about 84,000 distinct CDR3 sequences. This specimen comes from a study of CXCR3-negative and CXCR3-positive naive CD8 T cells. Points from the study as a whole: TRB CDR3s of CXCR3-positive naive cells were more hydrophobic than those of CXCR3-negative naive cells. CXCR3-negative and CXCR3-positive naive cells shared comparable TRBV-TRBJ usage, but memory cells did not.

Germline V gene sequence: CDR1 MGHRA, CDR2 YSYEKL. This CDR3 has 15 amino acids. The source material was naive CXCR3+ CD8+ T cells from blood. Specified subset: CD45RO-CCR7+CD27+CD95- naive CD8+ T cells expressing CXCR3 (TNR3+). The sequence derives from a human donor in good health. Some clones in this sample may be carry-over from other donors' samples. The J gene is TRBJ1-1, the V gene TRBV4-1. CDR3 in amino acids: CASSQEPQVNTEAFF.